The rows below give T cell receptor beta chains drawn from one sample of a study of T-cell reconstitution after alpha-beta-depleted transplantation in children. TCRdb called the PCR reads again in MiXCR, with one record for every CDR3 protein. The repertoire has 600,000 to 700,000 distinct CDR3 sequences, over 10% of them found once; the top ten carry around 0.79%. The starting material was PBMCs, obtained before TCRalphabeta/CD19-depleted stem cell transplant. The receptors originated from a girl aged 2 to 9 with congenital amegakaryocytic thrombocytopenia, due to receive a stem cell transplant. Both conserved end residues are part of each CDR3. The D gene is left open where the match is weak. Clone size is shown for a subset of rows, as once, few, many or a class of expanded clone.

clone_size j_call d_call v_call cdr3_aa cdr3_nt
. TRBJ1-1 TRBD1 TRBV10-1 CARSDRENTEAFF TGCGCCAGATCGGACAGGGAGAACACTGAAGCTTTCTTT
few TRBJ1-6 TRBD1 TRBV12-3/TRBV12-4 CASRPGQANSPLHF TGTGCCAGCAGACCCGGACAGGCAAATTCACCCCTCCACTTT
few TRBJ2-7 . TRBV18 CASSPSVGRPYEQYF TGTGCCAGCTCACCCTCGGTCGGCCGACCCTACGAGCAGTACTTC
many TRBJ2-1 TRBD2 TRBV12-3/TRBV12-4 CASSWGLAASYNEQFF TGTGCCAGCAGTTGGGGACTAGCGGCCTCCTACAATGAGCAGTTCTTC
few TRBJ2-1 TRBD2 TRBV20-1 CSARGFGGWHEQFF TGCAGTGCTAGAGGATTCGGGGGGTGGCATGAGCAGTTCTTC
many TRBJ1-5 TRBD1 TRBV20-1 CSAGQGQPQHF TGCAGTGCTGGACAGGGTCAGCCCCAGCATTTT
many TRBJ2-7 TRBD2 TRBV20-1 CSGIAGETMGYEQYF TGCAGTGGGATAGCGGGAGAGACCATGGGCTACGAGCAGTACTTC
. TRBJ1-1 . TRBV12-3/TRBV12-4 CASSFGPEEAFF TGTGCCAGCAGTTTCGGTCCGGAAGAAGCTTTCTTT
. TRBJ2-5 TRBD2 TRBV5-3 CASSDGSRGVKETQYF TGTGCCAGCAGCGATGGGTCTCGGGGGGTAAAAGAGACCCAGTACTTC
many TRBJ2-7 TRBD2 TRBV5-1 CASTRTSGRQLYEQYF TGCGCCAGCACTCGGACTAGCGGGAGACAATTGTACGAGCAGTACTTC
few TRBJ2-1 . TRBV5-1 CASSLGRGTDEQFF TGCGCCAGCAGCTTGGGGCGTGGGACCGATGAGCAGTTCTTC
many TRBJ2-2 TRBD2 TRBV3-1 CASSQDQRGGELFF TGTGCCAGCAGCCAAGATCAGCGGGGCGGGGAGCTGTTTTTT
. TRBJ2-1 . TRBV19 CASGYDHSSYNEQFF TGTGCCAGTGGGTACGATCATAGCTCCTACAATGAGCAGTTCTTC
. TRBJ2-3 TRBD2 TRBV12-3/TRBV12-4 CASSPLAGAGADTQYF TGTGCCAGCAGCCCTTTAGCGGGAGCCGGCGCAGATACGCAGTATTTT
many TRBJ2-5 . TRBV5-1 CASSLEYRDSETQYF TGCGCCAGCAGCTTGGAATACAGGGATTCTGAGACCCAGTACTTC
. TRBJ2-1 TRBD1 TRBV6-5 CASSWTPPGTGGLEQFF TGTGCCAGCAGTTGGACTCCACCCGGGACAGGGGGCCTTGAGCAGTTCTTC
many TRBJ2-3 TRBD1 TRBV20-1 CSAEQTGVTDTQYF TGCAGTGCGGAACAGACAGGGGTCACAGATACGCAGTATTTT
many TRBJ2-3 . TRBV5-6 CASSLAGEHSATDTQYF TGTGCCAGCAGCTTGGCTGGGGAACACTCGGCCACAGATACGCAGTATTTT
few TRBJ2-5 TRBD2 TRBV20-1 CSAPRTSGLQETQYF TGCAGTGCCCCCCGGACTAGCGGGCTACAAGAGACCCAGTACTTC
. TRBJ2-1 TRBD2 TRBV11-1 CASSLASWTSGSVNEQFF TGTGCCAGCAGCTTAGCATCTTGGACTAGCGGGAGTGTCAATGAGCAGTTCTTC
few TRBJ2-1 TRBD2 TRBV7-2 CASRLPGLAGGEQFF TGTGCCAGCAGGCTTCCGGGACTAGCGGGAGGTGAGCAGTTCTTC
. TRBJ2-2 . TRBV7-9 CASRGMNTGELFF TGTGCCAGCAGGGGGATGAACACCGGGGAGCTGTTTTTT
few TRBJ1-4 TRBD1 TRBV5-5 CASRTGRDEKLFF TGTGCCAGCAGGACAGGGAGGGATGAAAAACTGTTTTTT
many TRBJ2-2 . TRBV5-1 CASSLEGPTGELFF TGCGCCAGCAGCTTGGAAGGGCCAACCGGGGAGCTGTTTTTT
. TRBJ2-7 TRBD1 TRBV29-1 CSVEVGRGLYEQYF TGCAGCGTTGAAGTCGGCAGGGGGCTCTACGAGCAGTACTTC
few TRBJ2-3 . TRBV27 CASSFLGTSGPDTQYF TGTGCCAGCAGTTTCCTAGGGACCTCCGGGCCAGATACGCAGTATTTT
few TRBJ2-7 . TRBV3-1 CASSQVFSYEQYF TGTGCCAGCAGCCAAGTTTTCTCCTACGAGCAGTACTTC
. TRBJ2-7 TRBD2 TRBV20-1 CSARRPSGRAEEQYF TGCAGTGCTAGGCGACCTAGCGGGAGAGCGGAAGAGCAGTACTTC
many TRBJ2-3 . TRBV2 CASRPTDTQYF TGTGCCAGCAGGCCGACAGATACGCAGTATTTT
. TRBJ1-1 . TRBV12-3/TRBV12-4 CASSLDQGSGPEAFF TGTGCCAGCAGTCTGGATCAGGGGTCGGGGCCTGAAGCTTTCTTT
many TRBJ2-5 TRBD1 TRBV7-9 CASSQRDSQETQYF TGTGCCAGCAGCCAAAGGGACAGTCAAGAGACCCAGTACTTC